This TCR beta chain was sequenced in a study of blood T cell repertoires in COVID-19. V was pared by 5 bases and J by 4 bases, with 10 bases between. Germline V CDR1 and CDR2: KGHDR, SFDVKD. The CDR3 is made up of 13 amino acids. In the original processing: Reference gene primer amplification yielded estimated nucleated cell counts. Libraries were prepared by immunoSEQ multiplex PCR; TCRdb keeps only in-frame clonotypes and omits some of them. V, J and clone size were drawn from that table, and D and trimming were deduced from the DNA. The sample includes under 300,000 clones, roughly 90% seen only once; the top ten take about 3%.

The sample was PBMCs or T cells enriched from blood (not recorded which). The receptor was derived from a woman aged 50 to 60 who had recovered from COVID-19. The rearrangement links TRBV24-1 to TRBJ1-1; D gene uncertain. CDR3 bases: TGTGCCACCAGTGTTAGAGGGTCCACTGAAGCTTTCTTT. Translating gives CATSVRGSTEAFF.